These T cell receptor beta chains were read from a single sample in a study of early stage breast cancer tumors. The method was immunoSEQ multiplex PCR; TCRdb's version includes in-frame clones alone and lacks a portion of them. Altogether under 75,000 clones are present, 70% to 80% being singletons, with the ten largest covering roughly 3.4%. Sequencing was done on a sample of blood. These receptors were collected from a person aged 30 to 40 with breast cancer. CDR3s include the opening cysteine and the closing phenylalanine or tryptophan. A D gene is named only where the DNA matches it firmly. A row's size may be missing; if present it is once, few, many or a size class.

v_call: TRBV27
j_call: TRBJ2-2
d_call: NA
clone_size: NA
cdr3_aa: CASSFGGNANTGELFF
cdr3_nt: TGTGCCAGCAGTTTCGGTGGCAACGCGAACACCGGGGAGCTGTTTTTT

v_call: TRBV6-6
j_call: TRBJ2-2
d_call: TRBD2
clone_size: few
cdr3_aa: CASSDFGRHTGELFF
cdr3_nt: TGTGCCAGCAGTGACTTCGGGAGGCACACCGGGGAGCTGTTTTTT

v_call: TRBV7-2
j_call: TRBJ1-4
d_call: NA
clone_size: NA
cdr3_aa: CASSSQTGESAKLFF
cdr3_nt: TGTGCCAGCAGCTCTCAGACAGGTGAATCGGCTAAACTGTTTTTT

v_call: TRBV27
j_call: TRBJ2-7
d_call: TRBD2
clone_size: NA
cdr3_aa: CASSFSASGHYEQYF
cdr3_nt: TGTGCCAGCAGTTTTTCGGCTAGCGGCCACTACGAGCAGTACTTC

v_call: TRBV25-1
j_call: TRBJ1-6
d_call: NA
clone_size: NA
cdr3_aa: CASSLGRSSTLHF
cdr3_nt: TGTGCCAGCAGTCTGGGACGGAGTTCGACCCTCCACTTT

v_call: TRBV5-1
j_call: TRBJ1-2
d_call: NA
clone_size: once
cdr3_aa: CASSLGAVDFYGYTF
cdr3_nt: TGCGCCAGCAGCTTGGGTGCGGTTGACTTTTATGGCTACACCTTC

v_call: TRBV5-1
j_call: TRBJ2-2
d_call: NA
clone_size: NA
cdr3_aa: CASSLYQLPNTGELFF
cdr3_nt: TGCGCCAGCAGCTTGTATCAACTGCCCAACACCGGGGAGCTGTTTTTT

v_call: TRBV5-6
j_call: TRBJ1-4
d_call: NA
clone_size: few
cdr3_aa: CASSTYRTATNEKLFF
cdr3_nt: TGTGCCAGCAGCACATACAGGACAGCTACTAATGAAAAACTGTTTTTT

v_call: TRBV5-1
j_call: TRBJ1-5
d_call: TRBD1
clone_size: NA
cdr3_aa: CASSLAGQGGQPQHF
cdr3_nt: TGCGCCAGCAGCTTGGCGGGACAGGGCGGTCAGCCCCAGCATTTT

v_call: TRBV27
j_call: TRBJ1-4
d_call: NA
clone_size: NA
cdr3_aa: CASSQEATNEKLFF
cdr3_nt: TGTGCCAGCAGCCAGGAGGCAACTAATGAAAAACTGTTTTTT

v_call: TRBV6-5
j_call: TRBJ2-7
d_call: NA
clone_size: once
cdr3_aa: CASSYSVGGFSYEQYF
cdr3_nt: TGTGCCAGCAGTTACTCGGTGGGAGGCTTCTCCTACGAGCAGTACTTC

v_call: TRBV19
j_call: TRBJ2-3
d_call: NA
clone_size: NA
cdr3_aa: CASSIDVLTDTQYF
cdr3_nt: TGTGCCAGTAGTATAGACGTACTCACAGATACGCAGTATTTT

v_call: TRBV25-1
j_call: TRBJ2-7
d_call: TRBD1
clone_size: NA
cdr3_aa: CAKEDRGFPYEQYF
cdr3_nt: TGTGCCAAGGAAGACAGGGGGTTCCCCTACGAGCAGTACTTC

v_call: TRBV7-9
j_call: TRBJ1-4
d_call: NA
clone_size: NA
cdr3_aa: CASSSLQGTANEKLFF
cdr3_nt: TGTGCCAGCAGCTCACTACAGGGTACTGCTAATGAAAAACTGTTTTTT

v_call: TRBV5-5
j_call: TRBJ1-1
d_call: NA
clone_size: few
cdr3_aa: CASSLVLRGEGTEAFF
cdr3_nt: TGTGCCAGCAGCTTGGTGTTAAGAGGGGAGGGCACTGAAGCTTTCTTT

v_call: TRBV6-5
j_call: TRBJ1-2
d_call: NA
clone_size: once
cdr3_aa: CASSSTANYGYTF
cdr3_nt: TGTGCCAGCAGTTCGACAGCTAACTATGGCTACACCTTC

v_call: TRBV4-2
j_call: TRBJ1-1
d_call: NA
clone_size: few
cdr3_aa: CASSQGPSNTEAFF
cdr3_nt: TGTGCCAGCAGCCAAGGCCCGAGTAACACTGAAGCTTTCTTT

v_call: TRBV9
j_call: TRBJ1-2
d_call: NA
clone_size: NA
cdr3_aa: CASSPPPGRNYGYTF
cdr3_nt: TGTGCCAGCAGCCCCCCTCCAGGGAGGAACTATGGCTACACCTTC

v_call: TRBV7-9
j_call: TRBJ2-3
d_call: TRBD1
clone_size: once
cdr3_aa: CASSATSDRATDTQYF
cdr3_nt: TGTGCCAGCAGCGCAACCTCGGACAGGGCCACAGATACGCAGTATTTT

v_call: TRBV18
j_call: TRBJ2-1
d_call: NA
clone_size: NA
cdr3_aa: CASSPPLQGVDEQFF
cdr3_nt: TGTGCCAGCTCACCACCGTTACAGGGAGTGGATGAGCAGTTCTTC

v_call: TRBV7-8
j_call: TRBJ1-4
d_call: TRBD1
clone_size: NA
cdr3_aa: CASSWMTGNNEKLFF
cdr3_nt: TGTGCCAGCAGCTGGATGACAGGGAATAATGAAAAACTGTTTTTT

v_call: TRBV6-5
j_call: TRBJ1-6
d_call: NA
clone_size: NA
cdr3_aa: CASMRSLYNSPLHF
cdr3_nt: TGTGCCAGCATGAGAAGCCTTTATAATTCACCCCTCCACTTT

v_call: TRBV11-3
j_call: TRBJ2-7
d_call: NA
clone_size: NA
cdr3_aa: CASSHGTGTGNRGQYF
cdr3_nt: TGTGCCAGCAGCCACGGGACCGGGACTGGAAATCGGGGGCAGTACTTC

v_call: TRBV7-7
j_call: TRBJ2-3
d_call: NA
clone_size: NA
cdr3_aa: CASSPRPGSDTQYF
cdr3_nt: TGTGCTAGCAGCCCCCGGCCTGGCTCAGATACGCAGTATTTT

v_call: TRBV5-6
j_call: TRBJ1-5
d_call: TRBD1
clone_size: NA
cdr3_aa: CASSPGTGGVQPQHF
cdr3_nt: TGTGCCAGCAGCCCCGGGACAGGGGGCGTTCAGCCCCAGCATTTT

v_call: TRBV7-2
j_call: TRBJ1-2
d_call: NA
clone_size: NA
cdr3_aa: CSSGVDYGYTF
cdr3_nt: TGTTCCTCTGGGGTCGACTATGGCTACACCTTC

v_call: TRBV10-1
j_call: TRBJ2-2
d_call: NA
clone_size: NA
cdr3_aa: CASSGIYGGTGELFF
cdr3_nt: TGCGCCAGCAGTGGAATTTATGGAGGGACCGGGGAGCTGTTTTTT

v_call: TRBV5-4
j_call: TRBJ2-3
d_call: TRBD2
clone_size: NA
cdr3_aa: CASSLDPAGSTDTQYF
cdr3_nt: TGTGCCAGCAGCTTGGACCCAGCGGGGAGCACAGATACGCAGTATTTT

v_call: TRBV15
j_call: TRBJ2-1
d_call: NA
clone_size: NA
cdr3_aa: CATSRDRPARNEQFF
cdr3_nt: TGTGCCACCAGCAGAGATAGGCCGGCCCGTAATGAGCAGTTCTTC